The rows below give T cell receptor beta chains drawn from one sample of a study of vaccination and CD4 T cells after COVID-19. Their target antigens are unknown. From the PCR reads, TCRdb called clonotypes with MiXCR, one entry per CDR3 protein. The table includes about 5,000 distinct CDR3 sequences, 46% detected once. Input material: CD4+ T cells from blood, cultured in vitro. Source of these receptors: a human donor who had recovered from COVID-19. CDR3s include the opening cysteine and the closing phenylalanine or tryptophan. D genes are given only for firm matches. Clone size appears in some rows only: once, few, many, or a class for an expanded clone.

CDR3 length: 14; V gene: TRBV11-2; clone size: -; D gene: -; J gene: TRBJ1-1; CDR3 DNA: TGTGCCAGCAGCTTAGAGCCGGGCGGCACTGAAGCTTTCTTT; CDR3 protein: CASSLEPGGTEAFF
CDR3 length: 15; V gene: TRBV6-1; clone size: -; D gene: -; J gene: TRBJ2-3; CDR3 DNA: TGTGCCAGCAGCACCGTCGCCCCAGGCACAGATACGCAGTATTTT; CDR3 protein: CASSTVAPGTDTQYF
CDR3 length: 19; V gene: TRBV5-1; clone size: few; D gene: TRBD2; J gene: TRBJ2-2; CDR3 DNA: TGCGCCAGCAGGGACCACCGACTAGCGGGGGGCCCCGAAACCGGGGAGCTGTTTTTT; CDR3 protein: CASRDHRLAGGPETGELFF
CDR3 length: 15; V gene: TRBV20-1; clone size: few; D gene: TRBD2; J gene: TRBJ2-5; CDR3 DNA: TGCAGTGCTTACCCTCTAGCGGGGGGCCGGGAGACCCAGTACTTC; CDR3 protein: CSAYPLAGGRETQYF
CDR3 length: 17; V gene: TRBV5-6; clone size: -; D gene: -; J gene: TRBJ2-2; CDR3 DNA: TGTGCCAGCAGCGACACCCTGCGGGACGTGAACACCGGGGAGCTGTTTTTT; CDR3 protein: CASSDTLRDVNTGELFF
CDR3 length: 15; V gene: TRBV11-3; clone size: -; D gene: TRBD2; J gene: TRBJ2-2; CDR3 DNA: TGTGCCAGCAGCATAGCGGGGGGCGACACCGGGGAGCTGTTTTTT; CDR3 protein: CASSIAGGDTGELFF
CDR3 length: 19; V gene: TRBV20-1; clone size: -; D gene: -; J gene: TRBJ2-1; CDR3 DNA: TGCAGTGCTAGAGAAGGCAGACTCTCGTTACCGATCTCCTACAATGAGCAGTTCTTC; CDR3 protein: CSAREGRLSLPISYNEQFF
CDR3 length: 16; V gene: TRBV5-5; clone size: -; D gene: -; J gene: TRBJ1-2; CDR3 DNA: TGTGCCAGCAGTCGGAGAGGGGCTCGGGATGACTATGGCTACACCTTC; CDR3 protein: CASSRRGARDDYGYTF
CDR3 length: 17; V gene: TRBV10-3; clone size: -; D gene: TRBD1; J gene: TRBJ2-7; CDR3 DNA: TGTGCCATCAGTGACCCCGGACAGGGGTTATCGGCCTACGAGCAGTACTTC; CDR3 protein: CAISDPGQGLSAYEQYF
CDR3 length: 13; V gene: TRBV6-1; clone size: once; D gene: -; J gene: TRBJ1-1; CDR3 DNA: TGTGCCAGCAGTGAGATGGCGGGGATTGAAGCTTTCTTT; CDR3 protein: CASSEMAGIEAFF
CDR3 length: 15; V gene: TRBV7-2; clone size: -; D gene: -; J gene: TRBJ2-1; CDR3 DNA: TGTGCCAGCAGCTTAGTGGGGGACATGTACAATGAGCAGTTCTTC; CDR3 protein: CASSLVGDMYNEQFF
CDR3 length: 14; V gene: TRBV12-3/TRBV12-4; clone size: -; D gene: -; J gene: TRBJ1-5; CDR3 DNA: TGTGCCAGCAGTTTAAGGGGAGGACATCAGCCCCAGCATTTT; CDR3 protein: CASSLRGGHQPQHF
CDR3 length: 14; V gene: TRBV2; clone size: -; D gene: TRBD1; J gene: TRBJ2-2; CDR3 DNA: TGTGCCGCGCGGACAGGGAGGAACACCGGGGAGCTGTTTTTT; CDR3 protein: CAARTGRNTGELFF
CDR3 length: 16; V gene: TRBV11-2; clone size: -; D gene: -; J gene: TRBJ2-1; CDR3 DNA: TGTGCCAGCAGCCCCAGGGGGCGGGGGGCCAGGGATGAGCAGTTCTTC; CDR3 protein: CASSPRGRGARDEQFF
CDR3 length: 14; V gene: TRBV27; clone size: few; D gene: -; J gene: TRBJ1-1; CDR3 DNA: TGTGCCAGCAGTTTCGCAGGGACGAACACTGAAGCTTTCTTT; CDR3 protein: CASSFAGTNTEAFF
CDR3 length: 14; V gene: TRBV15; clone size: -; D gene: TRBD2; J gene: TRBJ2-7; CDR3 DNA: TGTGCCACCAGCAGAATGGCGGGGGACTACGAGCAGTACTTC; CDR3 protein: CATSRMAGDYEQYF
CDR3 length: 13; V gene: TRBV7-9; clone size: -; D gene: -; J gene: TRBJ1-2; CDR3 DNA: TGTGCCAGCAGAATGGAGGGGGTGGGGGGCTACACCTTC; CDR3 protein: CASRMEGVGGYTF
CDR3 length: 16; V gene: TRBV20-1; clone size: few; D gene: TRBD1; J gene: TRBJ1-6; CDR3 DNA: TGCAGTGCTAGGGCCAGGGGGCGTGTGGATAATTCACCCCTCCACTTT; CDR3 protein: CSARARGRVDNSPLHF
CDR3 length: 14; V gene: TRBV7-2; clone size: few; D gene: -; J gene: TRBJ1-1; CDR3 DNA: TGTGCCAGCAGCCTTAATCCAGGGGTCACTGAAGCTTTCTTT; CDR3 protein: CASSLNPGVTEAFF
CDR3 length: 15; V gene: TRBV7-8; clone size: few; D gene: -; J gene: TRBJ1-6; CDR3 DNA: TGTGCCAGCAGCTTGGGAGGGGCGAGTAATTCACCCCTCCACTTT; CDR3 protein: CASSLGGASNSPLHF
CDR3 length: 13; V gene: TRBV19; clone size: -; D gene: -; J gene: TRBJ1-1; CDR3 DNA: TGTGCCAGTAGTATTACGTTTTTTGCTGAAGCTTTCTTT; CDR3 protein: CASSITFFAEAFF
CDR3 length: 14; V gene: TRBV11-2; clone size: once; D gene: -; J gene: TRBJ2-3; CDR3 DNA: TGTGCCAGCAGCCTCGGGGCGAGCCCCGGTACGCAGTATTTT; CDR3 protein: CASSLGASPGTQYF
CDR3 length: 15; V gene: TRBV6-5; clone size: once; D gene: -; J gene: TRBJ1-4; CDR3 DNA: TGTGCCAGCAGTTACTCCCGGGGAACGGGGGAAAAACTGTTTTTT; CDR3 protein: CASSYSRGTGEKLFF
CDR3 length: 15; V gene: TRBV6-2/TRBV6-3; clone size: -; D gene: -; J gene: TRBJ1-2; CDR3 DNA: TGTGCCAGCAGTTACTCAATGGGGAAGAGTTATGGCTACACCTTC; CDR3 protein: CASSYSMGKSYGYTF
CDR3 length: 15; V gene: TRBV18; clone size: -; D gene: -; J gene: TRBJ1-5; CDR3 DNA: TGTGCCAGCTCACCAGCCCGAGGGGGGGGTCAGCCCCAGCATTTT; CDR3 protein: CASSPARGGGQPQHF
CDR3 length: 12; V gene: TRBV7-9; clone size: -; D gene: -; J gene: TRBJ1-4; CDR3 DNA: TGTGCCAGCAGCGGGGCTAATGAAAAACTGTTTTTT; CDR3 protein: CASSGANEKLFF
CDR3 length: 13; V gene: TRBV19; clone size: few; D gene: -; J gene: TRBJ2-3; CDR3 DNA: TGTGCCAGTAGTCGCTCAGGTACAGATACGCAGTATTTT; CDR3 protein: CASSRSGTDTQYF
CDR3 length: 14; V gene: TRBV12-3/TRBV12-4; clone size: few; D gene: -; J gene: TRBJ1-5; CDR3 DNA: TGTGCCAGCCGTTCCCACGGGGACGGTCAGCCCCAGCATTTT; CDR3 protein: CASRSHGDGQPQHF
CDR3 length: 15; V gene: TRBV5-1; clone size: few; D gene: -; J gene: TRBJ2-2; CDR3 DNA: TGCGCCAGCAGCCCGTCGATCGGAGCGGCCGGGGAGCTGTTTTTT; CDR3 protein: CASSPSIGAAGELFF
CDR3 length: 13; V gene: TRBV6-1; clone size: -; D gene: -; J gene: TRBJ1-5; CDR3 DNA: TGTGCCAGCAGTGATGTCAGCAATCAGCCCCAGCATTTT; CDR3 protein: CASSDVSNQPQHF
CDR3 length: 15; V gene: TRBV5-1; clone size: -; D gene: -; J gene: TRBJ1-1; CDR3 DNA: TGCGCCAGCAGCCCTGGGGGGACGGTGAACACTGAAGCTTTCTTT; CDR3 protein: CASSPGGTVNTEAFF
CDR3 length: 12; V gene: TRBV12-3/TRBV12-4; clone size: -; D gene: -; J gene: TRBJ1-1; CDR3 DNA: TGTGCCAGCAGTTTTCGACAGGTTGAAGCTTTCTTT; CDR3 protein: CASSFRQVEAFF
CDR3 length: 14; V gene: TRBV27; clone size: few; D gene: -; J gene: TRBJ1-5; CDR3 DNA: TGTGCCAGCAGTTTCGGGGCAGAGAATCAGCCCCAGCATTTT; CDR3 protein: CASSFGAENQPQHF
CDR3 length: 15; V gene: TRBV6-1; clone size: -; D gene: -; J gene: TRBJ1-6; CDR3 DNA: TGTGCCAGCACCAGCGGGCAGGCCCATAATTCACCCCTCCACTTT; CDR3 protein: CASTSGQAHNSPLHF
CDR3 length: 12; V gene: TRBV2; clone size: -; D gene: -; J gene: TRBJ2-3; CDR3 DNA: TGTGCCAGCAGTGAAGACGTTTATACGCAGTATTTT; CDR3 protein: CASSEDVYTQYF
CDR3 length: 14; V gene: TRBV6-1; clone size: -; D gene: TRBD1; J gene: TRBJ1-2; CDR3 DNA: TGTGCCAGCAGTACCGGACAGGCAGTGTATGGCTACACCTTC; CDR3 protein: CASSTGQAVYGYTF
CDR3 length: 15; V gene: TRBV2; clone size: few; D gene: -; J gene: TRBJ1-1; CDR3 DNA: TGTGCCAGCATGTTGGAGGGGGTGTCGAACACTGAAGCTTTCTTT; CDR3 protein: CASMLEGVSNTEAFF
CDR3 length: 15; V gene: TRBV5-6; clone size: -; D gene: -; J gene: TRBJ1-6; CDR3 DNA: TGTGCCAGCAGCAGGGGGAACAGGGACCGTTCACCCCTCCACTTT; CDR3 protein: CASSRGNRDRSPLHF
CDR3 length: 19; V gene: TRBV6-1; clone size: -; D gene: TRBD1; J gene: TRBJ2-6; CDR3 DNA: TGTGCCAGCACCTTACATAGGACAGGGGGCTCGTCTGGGGCCAACGTCCTGACTTTC; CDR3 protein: CASTLHRTGGSSGANVLTF
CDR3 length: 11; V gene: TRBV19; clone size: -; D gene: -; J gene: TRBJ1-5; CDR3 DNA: TGTGCCAGTGCGGAGGACCTGGCCCAGCATTTT; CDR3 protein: CASAEDLAQHF
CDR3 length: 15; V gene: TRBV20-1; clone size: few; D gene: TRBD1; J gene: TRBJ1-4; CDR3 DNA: TGCAGTGCTAGAAACCCGGGGACAGGGGGTGAAAAACTGTTTTTT; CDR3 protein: CSARNPGTGGEKLFF